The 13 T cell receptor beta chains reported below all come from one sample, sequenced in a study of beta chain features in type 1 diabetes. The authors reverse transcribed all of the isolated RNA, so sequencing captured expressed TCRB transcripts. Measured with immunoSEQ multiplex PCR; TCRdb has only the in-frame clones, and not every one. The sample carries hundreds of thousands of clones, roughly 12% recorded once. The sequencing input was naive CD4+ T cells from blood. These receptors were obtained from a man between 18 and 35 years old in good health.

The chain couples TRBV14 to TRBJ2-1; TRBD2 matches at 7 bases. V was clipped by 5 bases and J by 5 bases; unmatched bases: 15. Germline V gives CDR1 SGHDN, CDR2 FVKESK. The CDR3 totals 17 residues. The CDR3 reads CASSERWLAAGNNEQFF. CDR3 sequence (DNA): TGTGCCAGCAGCGAGAGATGGCTAGCGGCAGGGAACAATGAGCAGTTCTTC.

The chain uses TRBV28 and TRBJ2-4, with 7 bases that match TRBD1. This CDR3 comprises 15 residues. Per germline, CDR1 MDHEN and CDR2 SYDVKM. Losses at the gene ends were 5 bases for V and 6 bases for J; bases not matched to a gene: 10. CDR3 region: CASSEPTGSRNIQYF. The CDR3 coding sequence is TGTGCCAGCAGTGAACCGACAGGGTCTCGAAACATTCAGTACTTC.

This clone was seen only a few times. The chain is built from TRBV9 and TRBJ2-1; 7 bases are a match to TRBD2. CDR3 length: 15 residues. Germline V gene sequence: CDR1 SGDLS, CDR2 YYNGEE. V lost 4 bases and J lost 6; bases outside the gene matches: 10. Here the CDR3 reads CASSPPAGTTNEQFF. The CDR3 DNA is TGTGCCAGCAGCCCCCCAGCGGGGACTACCAATGAGCAGTTCTTC. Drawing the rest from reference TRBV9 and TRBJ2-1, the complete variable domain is DSGVTQTPKHLITATGQRVTLRCSPRSGDLSVYWYQQSLDQGLQFLIQYYNGEERAKGNILERFSAQQFPDLHSELNLSSLELGDSALYFCASSPPAGTTNEQFFGPGTRLTVL.

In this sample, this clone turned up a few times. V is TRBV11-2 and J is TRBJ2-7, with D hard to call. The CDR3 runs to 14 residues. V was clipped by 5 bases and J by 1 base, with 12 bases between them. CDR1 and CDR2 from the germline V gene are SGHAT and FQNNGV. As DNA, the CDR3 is TGTGCCAGCAGCCCAGAGGTCCGGTCCTACGAGCAGTACTTC. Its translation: CASSPEVRSYEQYF.

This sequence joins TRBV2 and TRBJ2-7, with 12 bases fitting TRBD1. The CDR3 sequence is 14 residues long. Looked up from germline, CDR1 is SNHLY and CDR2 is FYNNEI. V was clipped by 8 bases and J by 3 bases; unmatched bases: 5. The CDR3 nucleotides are TGTGCCAGCGAAGGGACAGGGGGCGGCTACGAGCAGTACTTC. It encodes CASEGTGGGYEQYF. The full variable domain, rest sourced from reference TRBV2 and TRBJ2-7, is EPEVTQTPSHQVTQMGQEVILRCVPISNHLYFYWYRQILGQKVEFLVSFYNNEISEKSEIFDDQFSVERPDGSNFTLKIRSTKLEDSAMYFCASEGTGGGYEQYFGPGTRLTVT.

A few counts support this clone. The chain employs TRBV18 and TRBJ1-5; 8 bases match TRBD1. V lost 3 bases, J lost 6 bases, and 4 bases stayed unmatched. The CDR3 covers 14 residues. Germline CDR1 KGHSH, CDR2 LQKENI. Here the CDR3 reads CASSPGTGGQPQHF. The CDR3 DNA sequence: TGTGCCAGCTCACCTGGAACAGGGGGTCAGCCCCAGCATTTT.

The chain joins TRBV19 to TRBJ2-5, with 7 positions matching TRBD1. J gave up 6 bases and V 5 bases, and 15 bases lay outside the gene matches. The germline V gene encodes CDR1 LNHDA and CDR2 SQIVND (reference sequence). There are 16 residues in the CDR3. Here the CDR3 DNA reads TGTGCCAGTAGTGCCCCCGGGACAGAGAGGTTGAAGACCCAGTACTTC. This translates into CASSAPGTERLKTQYF.

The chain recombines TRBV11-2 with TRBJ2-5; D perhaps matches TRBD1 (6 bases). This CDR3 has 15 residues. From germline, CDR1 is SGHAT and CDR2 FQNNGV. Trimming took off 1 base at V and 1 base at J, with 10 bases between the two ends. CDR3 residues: CASSLARGSQETQYF. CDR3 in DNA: TGTGCCAGCAGCTTAGCCAGGGGATCCCAAGAGACCCAGTACTTC.

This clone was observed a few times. In DNA form, the CDR3 reads TGTGCCAGCAGTTTAAACAATCCCAATGAAAAACTGTTTTTT. Protein sequence: CASSLNNPNEKLFF. V and J are TRBV27 and TRBJ1-4; no clear D gene. This CDR3 has 14 amino acids. In germline, CDR1 is MNHEY, CDR2 SMNVEV (reference sequence). V was clipped by 2 bases and J by 5 bases, with 9 bases between them.

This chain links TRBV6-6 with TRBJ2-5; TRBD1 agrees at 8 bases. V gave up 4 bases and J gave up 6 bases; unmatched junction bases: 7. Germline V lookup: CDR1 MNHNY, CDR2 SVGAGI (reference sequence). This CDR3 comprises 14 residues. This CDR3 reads CASSSQGAGKTQYF. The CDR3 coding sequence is TGTGCCAGCAGTTCTCAGGGGGCCGGGAAGACCCAGTACTTC.

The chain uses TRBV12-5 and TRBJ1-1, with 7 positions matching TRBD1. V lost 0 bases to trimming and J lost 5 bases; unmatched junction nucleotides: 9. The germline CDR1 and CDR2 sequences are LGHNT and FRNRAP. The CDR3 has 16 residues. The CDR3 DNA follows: TGTGCTAGTGGTTTGGTACGTTCAGGGGGAGGTACTGAAGCTTTCTTT. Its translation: CASGLVRSGGGTEAFF.

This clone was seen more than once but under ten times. The CDR3 is CASTGTGLSEQYF. DNA of the CDR3: TGTGCCTCAACCGGGACAGGGCTGTCCGAGCAGTACTTC. The chain uses TRBV7-9 and TRBJ2-7, with 9 bases identical to TRBD1. Unmatched junction bases numbered 11, after V lost 11 bases and J lost 6 bases. The CDR3 is 13 residues long. Germline loops: CDR1 SEHNR, CDR2 FQNEAQ (reference sequence).

The DNA of the CDR3 is TGTGCCAGCAGCACGAAAGCTAGCACAGATACGCAGTATTTT. Translating gives CASSTKASTDTQYF. This rearrangement joins TRBV13 to TRBJ2-3, with no clear D. Germline-derived CDR1 and CDR2 are PRHDT and FYEKMQ (reference sequence). The CDR3 is 14 amino acids. V was cut by 5 bases and J by 0 bases, with 9 bases left in between.